This section outlines one T cell receptor beta chain sequence together with its context. The antigen remains undetermined. This record comes from a study of shared clonotypes between healthy human individuals. Terminally differentiated effector memory CD45RA+ cells were excluded by CCR7 positive selection of CD45RO-negative cells. The material for each subset, its genomic DNA, was split evenly across several immunoSEQ plates. Only in-frame clones appear in the TCRdb table, and some are missing; sequencing was by immunoSEQ multiplex PCR. The sample shows roughly 2.1 million clones, around 93% of them seen only once. Between the trimmed V and J ends, which lost 7 bases and 5 bases, there was a span of 6 bases. This CDR3 is built from 11 residues. Germline CDR1 reads MNHEY; CDR2 reads SMNVEV (reference sequence). Findings of the study overall: Only blood was sampled; tissue repertoires likely differ. All-four-donor shared clonotypes had higher generation probabilities than non-shared clonotypes did. Large sequencing depth failed to make sorted-subset sequencing complete, rarefaction showed.

The chain combines TRBV27 with TRBJ2-1; D remains unclear. The TCR was taken from a man between 18 and 35 years old in good health. Some clones in this sample may be carry-over from other donors' samples. Specimen: naive CD8+ T cells from PBMCs. Here the CDR3 reads CASTTNNEQFF. The DNA of the CDR3 is TGTGCCAGCACCACGAACAATGAGCAGTTCTTC.